A single sample is the source of the 13 T cell receptor beta chains below, sequenced in a study of human versus mouse CDR3 diversity and MHC coevolution. Profiled with immunoSEQ multiplex PCR; TCRdb holds only in-frame clones, not every one. The profile covers 45,000 to 75,000 clones, with 85% to 95% appearing a single time and 18% taken by the ten largest. Sequenced material: naive CD4+ T cells from blood. Subset in this sample: CD45RO-negative CD62L-positive naive CD4 T cells. These TCRs come from a person between 55 and 69 years old in good health.

This clone is a singleton in its sample. V and J are TRBV25-1 and TRBJ2-1; TRBD1 agrees at 7 bases. This CDR3 is 16 amino acids long. Germline V gene sequence: CDR1 MGHDK, CDR2 SYGVNS. With V trimmed by 1 base and J by 0 bases, 3 bases remained unmatched. CDR3 amino acids: CASSEWGQSSYNEQFF. Written as DNA, the CDR3 is TGTGCCAGCAGTGAATGGGGACAGAGCTCCTACAATGAGCAGTTCTTC.

The rearrangement joins TRBV7-3 to TRBJ2-3, with 10 bases identical to TRBD2. CDR1 and CDR2 (germline): SGHTA, FQGTGA. V lost 1 base, J lost 5 bases, and 15 bases stayed unmatched. The CDR3 consists of 19 residues. The CDR3 is CASSLMASSLAGEGDTQYF. DNA of the CDR3: TGTGCCAGCAGCTTAATGGCTTCGAGCCTAGCGGGAGAGGGAGATACGCAGTATTTT.

The chain combines TRBV6-1 with TRBJ2-3; 9 bases agree with TRBD2. V gave up 1 base and J gave up 6 bases; unmatched junction bases: 8. Looked up from germline, CDR1 is MNHNS and CDR2 is SASEGT. This CDR3 contains 16 residues. The CDR3 reads CASSEDLSGRRDTQYF. Written as DNA, the CDR3 is TGTGCCAGCAGTGAAGACCTTAGCGGGAGAAGGGATACGCAGTATTTT.

This chain links TRBV2 with TRBJ2-1, with a possible D match to TRBD2 (6 bases). The CDR3 is made up of 13 amino acids. CDR1 is SNHLY, CDR2 FYNNEI, per germline. V lost 6 bases and J lost 4, with 10 bases in between. CDR3 nucleotide sequence: TGTGCCAGCAGGGGGCGGGGTTACAATGAGCAGTTCTTC. Its translation: CASRGRGYNEQFF.

V is TRBV19 and J is TRBJ1-2; a weak D match, TRBD1 (6 bases). The germline gives CDR1 LNHDA, CDR2 SQIVND (reference sequence). V shed 3 bases and J shed 8 bases, with 13 bases lying between them. This CDR3 is built from 13 residues. The CDR3 region is CASSIRQVGGYTF. CDR3 coding DNA: TGTGCCAGTAGTATCCGACAGGTCGGGGGCTACACCTTC.

This clone was found once. This sequence joins TRBV7-3 and TRBJ2-1; D is unresolved. This CDR3 is built from 15 residues. Trimming took 0 bases from V and 3 from J, leaving 9 bases between them. CDR1 is SGHTA, CDR2 FQGTGA, per germline. The chain's CDR3 is CASSLTSSSYNEQFF. The DNA of the CDR3 is TGTGCCAGCAGCTTAACGTCGTCCAGCTACAATGAGCAGTTCTTC. Full variable domain (missing parts from reference TRBV7-3 and TRBJ2-1): GAGVSQTPSNKVTEKGKYVELRCDPISGHTALYWYRQSLGQGPEFLIYFQGTGAADDSGLPNDRFFAVRPEGSVSTLKIQRTERGDSAVYLCASSLTSSSYNEQFFGPGTRLTVL.

The rearrangement uses TRBV11-3 and TRBJ2-1, with 13 bases fitting TRBD2. This CDR3 has 19 amino acids. V shed 5 bases, J shed 1 base, and the junction held 11 bases outside the gene matches. Per the germline V gene, CDR1 is SGHNT and CDR2 is YENEEA. The CDR3 DNA follows: TGTGCCAGCAGCATCTCCGGGACTAGCGGGGATGGGTCCTACAATGAGCAGTTCTTC. Amino acids: CASSISGTSGDGSYNEQFF.

The CDR3 coding sequence is TGCAGCGTTGGTAGACAAGCGGGAGGGGGCTACGAGCAGTACTTC. Its translation: CSVGRQAGGGYEQYF. This rearrangement joins TRBV29-1 to TRBJ2-7, with 10 bases lining up with TRBD2. Unmatched junction bases numbered 9, after V lost 4 bases and J lost 3 bases. There are 15 residues in the CDR3. Germline assignment: CDR1 SQVTM and CDR2 ANQGSEA.

The chain carries TRBV4-2 and TRBJ2-2; 10 bases fit TRBD2. The CDR3 spans 17 residues. Germline assignment: CDR1 LGHNA and CDR2 YNFKEQ. The J segment lost 8 bases and the V segment lost 2 bases, leaving 11 bases of the junction unmatched. The CDR3 DNA follows: TGTGCCAGCAGCCAACCGTTGGCTAGCGGGAGAACGGGGGAGCTGTTTTTT. It specifies CASSQPLASGRTGELFF.

The chain couples TRBV5-1 to TRBJ1-3, with D tentatively TRBD1 (6 bases). The V end was cut by 2 bases, the J end by 0 bases, with 15 bases between. The CDR3 is made up of 17 amino acids. Looked up from germline, CDR1 is SGHRS and CDR2 is YFSETQ. The CDR3 region has the DNA TGCGCCAGCAGCTTATATTCCGGACAGATCTCTGGAAACACCATATATTTT. As protein: CASSLYSGQISGNTIYF.

V is TRBV10-3 and J is TRBJ1-1; maybe TRBD1 (6 bases). V was trimmed by 1 base and J by 0 bases, leaving 9 bases between them. CDR3 length equals 15 residues. The germline V gene has CDR1 ENHRY and CDR2 SYGVKD. The CDR3 nucleotides are TGTGCCATCAGTGAGTTTACAGGGATGAACACTGAAGCTTTCTTT. Protein sequence: CAISEFTGMNTEAFF.

The V call is TRBV2, the J call TRBJ1-5; TRBD1 agrees at 10 bases. The germline V gene has CDR1 SNHLY and CDR2 FYNNEI. V lost 7 bases and J lost 1; bases outside the gene matches: 7. This CDR3 is built from 16 residues. The CDR3 nucleotides are TGTGCCAGCAATGGTGACAGGGGGCAAAGCAATCAGCCCCAGCATTTT. Protein product: CASNGDRGQSNQPQHF.

The chain links TRBV5-1 to TRBJ2-1; maybe TRBD2 (7 bases). This CDR3 has 17 amino acids. Germline CDR1 is SGHRS and CDR2 is YFSETQ. V lost 0 bases, J lost 2 bases, and 15 bases lay in between. CDR3 residues: CASSLEGGGPAYNEQFF. As DNA, the CDR3 is TGCGCCAGCAGCTTGGAGGGGGGGGGTCCCGCCTACAATGAGCAGTTCTTC.